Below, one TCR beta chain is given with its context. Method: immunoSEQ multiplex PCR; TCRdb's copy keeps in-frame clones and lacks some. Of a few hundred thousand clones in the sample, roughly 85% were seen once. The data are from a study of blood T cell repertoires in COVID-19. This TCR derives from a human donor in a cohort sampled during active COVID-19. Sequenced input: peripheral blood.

The CDR3 nucleotides read TGCGCCAGCAGCTTGGGGACAGTAGGTATAGGTACTGAAGCTTTCTTT. It encodes CASSLGTVGIGTEAFF. The chain combines TRBV5-1 with TRBJ1-1; TRBD1 is a possible D gene (6 bases). The germline V gene encodes CDR1 SGHRS and CDR2 YFSETQ. Trimming stripped 0 bases from V and 5 bases from J, with 17 bases between. The CDR3 loop spans 16 amino acids.